Below are 13 T cell receptor beta chains sequenced from a single sample in a study of blood T cells in healthy people across ages. A second PCR of about 7 to 12 cycles used a sample-barcoded 5' primer and a J-beta primer mix. TCRdb processed the 5' RACE reads anew with MiXCR; each CDR3 protein has one entry. This table holds some 930,000 distinct CDR3 sequences, about 27% found once. Another study also made use of these data, one on T cells of mothers and their children.

Specimen: blood. The source is a woman between 35 and 50 years old in good health.

This clonotype was counted between two and nine times. V gene TRBV7-2 combines with J gene TRBJ2-3; the D call may be TRBD1 or TRBD2 (5 bases each). V was trimmed by 5 bases and J by 2 bases, leaving 20 bases between them. The CDR3 runs 17 residues. Germline values: CDR1 SGHTA, CDR2 FQGNSA. The CDR3 is CASSTRLGAEDTDTQYF. The CDR3 region has the DNA TGTGCCAGCAGCACCAGGTTAGGGGCGGAGGACACAGATACGCAGTATTTT.

At least ten counts were recorded for this clonotype. The chain combines TRBV7-3 with TRBJ2-7, with TRBD1 as a possible D gene (5 bases). Trimming left V 6 bases short and J 3 bases short, with 18 bases between. Germline V gives CDR1 SGHTA, CDR2 FQGTGA. This CDR3 has 15 amino acids. Here the CDR3 reads CASSSNVDNHYEQYF. The DNA for the CDR3 is TGTGCCAGCAGTTCCAACGTGGACAACCACTACGAGCAGTACTTC. Based on the CDR3 plus reference TRBV7-3 and TRBJ2-7, the full variable domain is GAGVSQTPSNKVTEKGKYVELRCDPISGHTALYWYRQSLGQGPEFLIYFQGTGAADDSGLPNDRFFAVRPEGSVSTLKIQRTERGDSAVYLCASSSNVDNHYEQYFGPGTRLTVT.

The V and J genes are TRBV5-1 and TRBJ1-5, with a weak D call TRBD1 (5 bases). Trimming stripped 0 bases from V and 3 bases from J, with 10 bases between. The CDR3 covers 15 residues. In germline, CDR1 is SGHRS, CDR2 YFSETQ. The CDR3 reads CASSLAGRDNQPQHF. The CDR3 DNA sequence: TGCGCCAGCAGCTTGGCAGGGAGGGACAATCAGCCCCAGCATTTT.

The chain carries TRBV6-5 and TRBJ2-5; a weak D match, TRBD2 (6 bases). V was pared by 2 bases and J by 5 bases, with 18 bases between. There are 16 residues in the CDR3. The germline V gene has CDR1 MNHEY and CDR2 SVGAGI. The CDR3 loop reads CASSYLSGLEGETQYF. Here the CDR3 DNA reads TGTGCCAGCAGTTACCTCTCGGGACTTGAGGGCGAGACCCAGTACTTC.

Concerning this clonotype itself: One end of the junction fails to match germline, which may point to a read error. V usage is TRBV4-1 and J usage is TRBJ2-7, with D perhaps assigned TRBD1 or TRBD2 (5 bases each). The CDR3 consists of 13 residues. CDR1 and CDR2 (germline): MGHRA, YSYEKL. In nucleotides, the CDR3 is TGCACCAGCAGCCCCCAGAGGGGTTACGAGCAGTACTTC. Protein sequence: CTSSPQRGYEQYF.

The chain has TRBV7-9 and TRBJ1-1; 7 bases fit TRBD1. In germline, CDR1 is SEHNR, CDR2 FQNEAQ (reference sequence). Trimming removed 0 bases from V and 4 bases from J; junction bases left unmatched: 2. CDR3 length: 14 residues. CDR3 sequence reads: CASSLANRGTEAFF. The CDR3 region has the DNA TGTGCCAGCAGCTTAGCGAACAGGGGCACTGAAGCTTTCTTT.

This clonotype was recorded a few times. V is TRBV20-1 and J is TRBJ1-1; D is ambiguous. The CDR3 runs to 14 residues. Trimming shortened V by 4 bases and J by 1 base, and 13 bases separated the two germline ends. Germline V gene sequence: CDR1 DFQATT, CDR2 SNEGSKA (reference sequence). DNA for the CDR3: TGCAGTGCTAAAGGAGACCGTCAGAACACTGAAGCTTTCTTT. This translates into CSAKGDRQNTEAFF.

Points on this clonotype: It may be a read error: a sequence one base away is much more abundant. The chain joins TRBV2 to TRBJ2-1; TRBD2 aligns across 11 bases. Judging by the DNA end, TRBJ2-7 fits better; the J call may be wrong. From germline, CDR1 is SNHLY and CDR2 FYNNEI. CDR3 length: 15 amino acids. CDR3 protein: CASSIAGGSYNEQYF. In nucleotides, the CDR3 is TGTGCCAGCAGCATAGCGGGGGGGTCCTACAATGAGCAGTACTTC.

This clonotype has at least ten counts. This CDR3 is CATSDFAVNIQYF. The CDR3 DNA sequence: TGTGCCACCAGTGACTTTGCCGTAAACATTCAGTACTTC. J is TRBJ2-4 and V is TRBV24-1; D unclear. V shed 4 bases and J shed 6 bases, with 9 bases lying between them. The germline V gene encodes CDR1 KGHDR and CDR2 SFDVKD. The CDR3 has 13 amino acids.

The CDR3: CASSLGFPGRTGVNQPQHF. In nucleotides, the CDR3 is TGTGCCAGCAGTTTAGGGTTCCCCGGGAGGACAGGGGTCAATCAGCCCCAGCATTTT. The chain couples TRBV28 to TRBJ1-5, with 9 bases matching TRBD1. The ends lost 2 bases at V and 3 bases at J; junction bases unmatched: 14. Germline CDR1 and CDR2: MDHEN and SYDVKM. The CDR3 extends over 19 amino acids.

The genes are TRBV12-5 and TRBJ1-2; no clear D gene. V was pared by 5 bases and J by 0 bases, with 4 bases between. The CDR3 is made up of 12 amino acids. Germline-derived CDR1 and CDR2 are LGHNT and FRNRAP. In DNA form, the CDR3 reads TGTGCTAGTGGTCCCTCTAACTATGGCTACACCTTC. Translation gives CASGPSNYGYTF.

This clonotype has only a few counts. V is TRBV18 and J is TRBJ2-6; no clear D. The V end lost 2 bases, the J end lost 1 base, and 3 bases lay between the germline ends. The CDR3 covers 14 residues. CDR1 and CDR2 from the germline V gene are KGHSH and LQKENI. The CDR3, as DNA: TGTGCCAGCTCACCAATGTCTGGGGCCAACGTCCTGACTTTC. Protein: CASSPMSGANVLTF.

This clonotype appeared many times. V gene TRBV11-1 combines with J gene TRBJ2-7; tentatively, D is TRBD1 or TRBD2 (5 bases each). This CDR3 has 13 residues. V gave up 5 bases and J gave up 3 bases, with 11 bases separating them. Germline CDR1 SGHAT, CDR2 FQDESV (reference sequence). CDR3 nucleotides: TGTGCCAGCAGCCCAGGGAGATTCTACGAGCAGTACTTC. Translated, it gives CASSPGRFYEQYF. The full variable domain, rest sourced from reference TRBV11-1 and TRBJ2-7, is EAEVAQSPRYKITEKSQAVAFWCDPISGHATLYWYRQILGQGPELLVQFQDESVVDDSQLPKDRFSAERLKGVDSTLKIQPAELGDSAMYLCASSPGRFYEQYFGPGTRLTVT.